The 5 T cell receptor beta chains listed next were all sequenced from one sample in a study of blood T cell repertoires in COVID-19. TCRdb keeps only in-frame clones here, not all; method: immunoSEQ multiplex PCR. The sample comprises some 37,000 clones, around nine tenths of which are singletons, and roughly 10% rests with the top ten. The sequenced material came from peripheral blood. Source of these receptors: a woman between 65 and 79 years old with acute or convalescent COVID-19.

V gene TRBV6-2 or TRBV6-3 combines with J gene TRBJ2-5; D unclear. Looked up from germline, CDR1 is MNHEY and CDR2 is SVGEGT. This CDR3 spans 15 amino acids. Trimming removed 1 base from V and 5 bases from J, with 14 bases in between. CDR3 nucleotides: TGTGCCAGCAGTTACTTAGCCTTAAATGAGGAGACCCAGTACTTC. Its translation: CASSYLALNEETQYF.

V is TRBV3-1 (or the pseudogene TRBV3-2) and J is TRBJ2-4; the D gene is possibly TRBD2 (6 bases). Per the germline V gene, CDR1 is LGHDT and CDR2 is YNNKEL (reference sequence). This CDR3 is 15 amino acids long. Trimming stripped 4 bases from V and 9 bases from J, with 19 bases between. This CDR3 is CASSPPGGAYSIQYF. CDR3 nucleotide sequence: TGTGCCAGCAGCCCCCCCGGGGGAGCGTATAGCATTCAGTACTTC.

The chain joins TRBV6-6 to TRBJ2-2; TRBD2 might be the D (6 bases). CDR3 size: 16 residues. In germline, CDR1 is MNHNY, CDR2 SVGAGI (reference sequence). Between the trimmed V and J ends, which lost 10 bases and 5 bases, there was a span of 23 bases. The CDR3 region is CATGVWGEAWTGELFF. CDR3 coding DNA: TGTGCCACCGGGGTATGGGGGGAAGCGTGGACCGGGGAGCTGTTTTTT.

The V and J genes are TRBV28 and TRBJ1-2; D gene unclear. Trimming shortened V by 5 bases and J by 0 bases, and 10 bases separated the two germline ends. The length of the CDR3 is 14 residues. CDR1 is MDHEN and CDR2 is SYDVKM in the germline V gene. CDR3 bases: TGTGCCAGCAGTCCTTCCCTAGCTAACTATGGCTACACCTTC. This codes for CASSPSLANYGYTF.

This clone came up once. This sequence joins TRBV27 and TRBJ2-3, with a possible D match to TRBD1 (5 bases). Germline V gene sequence: CDR1 MNHEY, CDR2 SMNVEV (reference sequence). The CDR3 is 18 residues long. Deletions cut 2 bases from V and 1 base from J, with 19 bases between. The CDR3 here is CASSLGAPASHRTDTQYF. The CDR3 DNA reads as TGTGCCAGCAGTTTAGGGGCCCCAGCCTCACATCGCACAGATACGCAGTATTTT.